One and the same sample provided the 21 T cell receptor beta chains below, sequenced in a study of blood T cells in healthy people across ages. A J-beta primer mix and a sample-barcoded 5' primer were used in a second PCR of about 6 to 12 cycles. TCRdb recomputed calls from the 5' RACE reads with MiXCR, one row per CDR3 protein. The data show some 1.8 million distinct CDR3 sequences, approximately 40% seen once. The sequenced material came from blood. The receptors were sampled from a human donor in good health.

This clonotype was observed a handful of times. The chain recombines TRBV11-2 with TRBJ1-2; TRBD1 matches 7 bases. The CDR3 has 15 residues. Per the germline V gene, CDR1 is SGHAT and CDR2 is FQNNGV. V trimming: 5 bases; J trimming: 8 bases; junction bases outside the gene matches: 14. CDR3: CASSPLTGTLRGYTF. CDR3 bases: TGTGCCAGCAGCCCTTTGACAGGGACGCTAAGGGGCTACACCTTC.

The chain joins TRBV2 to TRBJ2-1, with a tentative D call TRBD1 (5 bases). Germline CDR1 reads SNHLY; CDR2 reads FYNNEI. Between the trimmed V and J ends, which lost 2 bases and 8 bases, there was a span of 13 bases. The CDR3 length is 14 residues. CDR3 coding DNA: TGTGCCAGCAGTGAACAAGGGGCCTCCTATGAGCAGTTCTTC. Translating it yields CASSEQGASYEQFF.

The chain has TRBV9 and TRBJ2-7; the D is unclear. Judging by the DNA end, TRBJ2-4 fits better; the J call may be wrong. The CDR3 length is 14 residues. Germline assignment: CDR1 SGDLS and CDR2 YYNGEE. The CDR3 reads CASSVDLGKNIQYF. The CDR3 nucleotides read TGTGCCAGCAGCGTAGATTTAGGGAAAAACATTCAGTACTTC.

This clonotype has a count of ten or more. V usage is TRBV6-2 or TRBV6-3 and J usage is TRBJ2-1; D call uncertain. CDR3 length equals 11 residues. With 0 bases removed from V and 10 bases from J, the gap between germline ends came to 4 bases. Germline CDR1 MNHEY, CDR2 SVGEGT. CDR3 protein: CASSYSSEQFF. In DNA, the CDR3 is TGTGCCAGCAGTTACTCCTCAGAGCAGTTCTTC.

CDR3 in DNA: TGCAGTGCCAGCCAGGGACTGAGAAGCGAGCAGTACTTC. Its translation is CSASQGLRSEQYF. The chain recombines TRBV20-1 with TRBJ2-4, with D perhaps TRBD2 (6 bases). The DNA end is more similar to TRBJ2-7, so the J call may be wrong. Germline loops: CDR1 DFQATT, CDR2 SNEGSKA (reference sequence). The length of the CDR3 is 13 residues.

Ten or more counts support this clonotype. CDR3: CAWTRQDNSPLHF. CDR3 sequence (DNA): TGTGCCTGGACTCGACAGGATAATTCACCCCTCCACTTT. The chain links TRBV30 to TRBJ1-6; possibly TRBD1 for D (6 bases). V lost 4 bases and J 5 bases, leaving 9 bases between the germline ends. CDR1 GTSNPN and CDR2 SVGIG come from the germline V gene (reference sequence). The CDR3 is 13 amino acids. The whole variable domain, filled in from reference TRBV30 and TRBJ1-6, reads SQTIHQWPATLVQPVGSPLSLECTVEGTSNPNLYWYRQAAGRGLQLLFYSVGIGQISSEVPQNLSASRPQDRQFILSSKKLLLSDSGFYLCAWTRQDNSPLHFGNGTRLTVT.

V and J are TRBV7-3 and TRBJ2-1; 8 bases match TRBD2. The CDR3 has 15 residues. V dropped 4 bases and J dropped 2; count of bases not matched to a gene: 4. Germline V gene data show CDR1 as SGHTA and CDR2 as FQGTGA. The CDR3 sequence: CASSSQRGPYNEQFF. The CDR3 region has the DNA TGTGCCAGCAGCTCCCAGCGGGGGCCCTACAATGAGCAGTTCTTC.

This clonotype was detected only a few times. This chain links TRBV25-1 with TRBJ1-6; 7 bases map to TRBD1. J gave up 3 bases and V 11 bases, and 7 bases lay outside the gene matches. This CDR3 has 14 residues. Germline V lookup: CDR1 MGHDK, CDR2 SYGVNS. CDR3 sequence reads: CAVGTEFYNSPLHF. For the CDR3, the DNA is TGTGCCGTGGGGACAGAATTCTATAATTCACCCCTCCACTTT.

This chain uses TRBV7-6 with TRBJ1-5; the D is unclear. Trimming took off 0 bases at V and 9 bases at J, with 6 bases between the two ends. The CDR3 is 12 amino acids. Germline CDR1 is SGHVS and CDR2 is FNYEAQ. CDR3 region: CASSLARRPQHF. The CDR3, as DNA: TGTGCCAGCAGCTTAGCGCGCCGGCCCCAGCATTTT.

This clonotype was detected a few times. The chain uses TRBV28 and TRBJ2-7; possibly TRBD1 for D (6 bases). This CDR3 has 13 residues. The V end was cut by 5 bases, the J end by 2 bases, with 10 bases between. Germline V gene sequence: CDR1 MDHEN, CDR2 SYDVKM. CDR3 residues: CASSGQTPYEQYF. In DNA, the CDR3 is TGTGCCAGCAGTGGACAGACTCCCTACGAGCAGTACTTC.

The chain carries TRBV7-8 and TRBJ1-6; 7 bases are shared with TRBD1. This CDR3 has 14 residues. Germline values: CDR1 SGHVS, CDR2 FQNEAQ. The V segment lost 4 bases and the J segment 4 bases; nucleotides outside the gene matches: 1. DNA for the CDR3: TGTGCCAGCAGCTCGGGACAGTATAATTCACCCCTCCACTTT. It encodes CASSSGQYNSPLHF.

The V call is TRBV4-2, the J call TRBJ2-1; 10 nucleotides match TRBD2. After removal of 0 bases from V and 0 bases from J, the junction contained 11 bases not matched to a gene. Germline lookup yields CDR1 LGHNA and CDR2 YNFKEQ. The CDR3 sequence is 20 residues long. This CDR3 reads CASSQDSGSGGPSSYNEQFF. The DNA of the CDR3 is TGTGCCAGCAGCCAAGATAGTGGTAGCGGGGGGCCGAGCTCCTACAATGAGCAGTTCTTC.

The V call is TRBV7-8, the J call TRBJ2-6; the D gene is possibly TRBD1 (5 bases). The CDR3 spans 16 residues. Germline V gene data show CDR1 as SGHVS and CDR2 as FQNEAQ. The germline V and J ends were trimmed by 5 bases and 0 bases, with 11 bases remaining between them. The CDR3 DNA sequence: TGTGCCAGCAGCCCCACAGGTGACTCTGGGGCCAACGTCCTGACTTTC. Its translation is CASSPTGDSGANVLTF.

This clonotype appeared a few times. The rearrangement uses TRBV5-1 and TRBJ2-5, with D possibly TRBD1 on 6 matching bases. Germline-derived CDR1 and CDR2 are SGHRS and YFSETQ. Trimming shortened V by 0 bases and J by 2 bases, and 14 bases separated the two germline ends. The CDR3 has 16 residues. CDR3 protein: CASSLATGHQQETQYF. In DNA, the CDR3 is TGCGCCAGCAGCTTGGCTACGGGACATCAACAAGAGACCCAGTACTTC. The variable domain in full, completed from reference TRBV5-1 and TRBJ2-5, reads KAGVTQTPRYLIKTRGQQVTLSCSPISGHRSVSWYQQTPGQGLQFLFEYFSETQRNKGNFPGRFSGRQFSNSRSEMNVSTLELGDSALYLCASSLATGHQQETQYFGPGTRLLVL.

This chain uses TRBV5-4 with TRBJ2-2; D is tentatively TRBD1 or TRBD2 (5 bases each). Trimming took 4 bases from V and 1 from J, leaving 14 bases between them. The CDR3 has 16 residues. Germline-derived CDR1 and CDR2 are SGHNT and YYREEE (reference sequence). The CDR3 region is CASSLLGTENTGELFF. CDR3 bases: TGTGCCAGCAGCCTGCTAGGGACGGAGAACACCGGGGAGCTGTTTTTT.

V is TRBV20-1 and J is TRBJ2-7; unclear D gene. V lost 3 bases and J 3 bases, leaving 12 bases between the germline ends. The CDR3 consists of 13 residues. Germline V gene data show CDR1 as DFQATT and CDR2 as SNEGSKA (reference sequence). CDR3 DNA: TGCAGTGCTAGTTATCAGACCTTCTACGAGCAGTACTTC. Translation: CSASYQTFYEQYF.

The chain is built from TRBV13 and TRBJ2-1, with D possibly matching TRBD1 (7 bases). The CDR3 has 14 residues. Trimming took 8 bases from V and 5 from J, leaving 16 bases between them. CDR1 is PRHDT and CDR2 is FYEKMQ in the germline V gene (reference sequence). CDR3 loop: CASFLQGGDNEQFF. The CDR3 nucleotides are TGTGCCAGCTTTCTGCAGGGGGGCGACAATGAGCAGTTCTTC.

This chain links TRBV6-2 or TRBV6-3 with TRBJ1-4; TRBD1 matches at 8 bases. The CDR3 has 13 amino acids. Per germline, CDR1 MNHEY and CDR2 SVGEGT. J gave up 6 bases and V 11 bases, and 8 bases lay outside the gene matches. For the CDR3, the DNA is TGTGCCGCCGCGAGGACAGGGCATGAAAAACTGTTTTTT. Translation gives CAAARTGHEKLFF.

This chain's CDR3 is CASSPRRDTIYF. In DNA, the CDR3 is TGTGCCAGCAGCCCTCGGCGTGACACCATATATTTT. The rearrangement uses TRBV3-1 and TRBJ1-3; no clear D. The CDR3 totals 12 residues. Germline lookup yields CDR1 LGHDT and CDR2 YNNKEL (reference sequence). Trimming took off 4 bases at V and 8 bases at J, with 9 bases between the two ends.

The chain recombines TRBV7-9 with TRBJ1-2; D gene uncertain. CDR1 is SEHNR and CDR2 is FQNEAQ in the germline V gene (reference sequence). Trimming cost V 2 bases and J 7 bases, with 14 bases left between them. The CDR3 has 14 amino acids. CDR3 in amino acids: CASSLNVSPGGYTF. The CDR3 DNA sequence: TGTGCCAGCAGCTTAAATGTCAGCCCCGGTGGCTACACCTTC.

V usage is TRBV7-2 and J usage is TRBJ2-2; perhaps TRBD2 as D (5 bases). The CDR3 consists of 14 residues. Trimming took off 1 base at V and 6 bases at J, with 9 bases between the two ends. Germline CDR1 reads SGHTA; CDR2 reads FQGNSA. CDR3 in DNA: TGTGCCAGCAGCTTAGAGGAACTAGCCGGGGAGCTGTTTTTT. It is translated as CASSLEELAGELFF.